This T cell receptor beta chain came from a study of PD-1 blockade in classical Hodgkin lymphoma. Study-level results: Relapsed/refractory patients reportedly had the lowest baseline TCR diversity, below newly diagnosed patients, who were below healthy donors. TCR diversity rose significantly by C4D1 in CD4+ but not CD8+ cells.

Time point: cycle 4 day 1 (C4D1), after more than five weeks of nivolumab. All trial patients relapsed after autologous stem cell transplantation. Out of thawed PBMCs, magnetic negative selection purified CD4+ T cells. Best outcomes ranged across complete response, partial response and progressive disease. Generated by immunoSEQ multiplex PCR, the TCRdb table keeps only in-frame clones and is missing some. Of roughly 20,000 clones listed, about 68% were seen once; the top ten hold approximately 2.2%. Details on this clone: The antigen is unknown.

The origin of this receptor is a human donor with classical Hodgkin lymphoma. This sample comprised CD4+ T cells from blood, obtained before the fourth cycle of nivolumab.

CDR3 loop: CASSFTSTNEKLFF. CDR3 DNA: TGTGCCAGCAGTTTTACTTCCACTAATGAAAAACTGTTTTTT. The chain couples TRBV27 to TRBJ1-4, with unresolved D. This CDR3 comprises 14 residues. Trimming pared 3 bases from V and 2 bases from J, leaving 7 bases between. The germline V gene encodes CDR1 MNHEY and CDR2 SMNVEV (reference sequence).